These 5 T cell receptor beta chains came from one sample sequenced in a study of blood T cell repertoires in COVID-19. Generated by immunoSEQ multiplex PCR, the TCRdb table keeps only in-frame clones and is missing some. The sample consists of some 320,000 clones, roughly 90% of them appearing once. Sequencing was done on a sample of PBMCs or T cells enriched from blood (not recorded which). Receptor source: a woman aged 25 to 45 who had been exposed to COVID-19.

This clone was seen once. CDR3 bases: TGTGCCAGCTCAAGTTCGGGTACTAATGAAAAACTGTTTTTT. Its protein product is CASSSSGTNEKLFF. This sequence joins TRBV18 and TRBJ1-4; no clear D gene. In germline, CDR1 is KGHSH, CDR2 LQKENI. This CDR3 comprises 14 residues. V lost 5 bases, J lost 2 bases, and 9 bases lay in between.

The CDR3 DNA reads as TGCGCCAGCAGCTTTTCGGAGGGTGAGCAGTTCTTC. Its translation is CASSFSEGEQFF. The chain is built from TRBV5-1 and TRBJ2-1; perhaps TRBD2 as D (6 bases). Trimming removed 2 bases at V and 9 bases at J, with 9 bases between. The germline gives CDR1 SGHRS, CDR2 YFSETQ. The CDR3 has 12 amino acids.

About this clone itself: Other DNA sequences within the sample encode an identical CDR3. This chain uses TRBV5-1 with TRBJ1-1; 9 nucleotides align to TRBD1. The CDR3 runs 14 residues. With 3 bases clipped from V and 1 base from J, the junction kept 1 base outside the gene matches. Germline lookup yields CDR1 SGHRS and CDR2 YFSETQ. The CDR3 here is CASSSGQGNTEAFF. CDR3 coding DNA: TGCGCCAGCAGCTCGGGACAGGGGAACACTGAAGCTTTCTTT.

The genes are TRBV12-3 or TRBV12-4 and TRBJ1-4; D is unresolved. The V end was cut by 8 bases, the J end by 0 bases, with 7 bases between. CDR3 size: 13 residues. This chain's CDR3 is CASVETTNEKLFF. The CDR3 DNA sequence: TGTGCCAGCGTTGAGACAACTAATGAAAAACTGTTTTTT.

This chain connects TRBV19 to TRBJ1-4; 9 nucleotides line up with TRBD1. CDR1 LNHDA and CDR2 SQIVND come from the germline V gene (reference sequence). The trim removed 10 bases at V and 10 bases at J, leaving 7 bases unmatched. The CDR3 sequence is 12 residues long. In DNA, the CDR3 is TGTGCCACTGGACAGGGGATGGCAAAACTGTTTTTT. It specifies CATGQGMAKLFF.